This T cell receptor (beta chain) was profiled in a study of CD8+ T cells in alopecia areata. Treatment given: oral pan-JAK inhibitor, 5-10 mg twice daily. As concerns this clone: What it binds is unknown.

Study-level findings and limits: Numerous expanded lesional clones remained in scalp and blood during tofacitinib. Higher clonality was seen in lesional scalp than in normal scalp, especially in alopecia totalis/universalis.

The CDR3 extends over 15 amino acids. Trimming left V 4 bases short and J 7 bases short, with 14 bases between. Germline V gene data show CDR1 as MNHNS and CDR2 as SASEGT. Sequencing templates came from extracted RNA that was reverse transcribed into cDNA. TCRdb's copy holds only in-frame clones and misses some; the assay was immunoSEQ multiplex PCR. The data contain over 100,000 clones, under 60% of them singletons. The chain uses TRBV6-1 and TRBJ1-6, with D tentatively TRBD1 (5 bases). The specimen comprised CD8+ T cells sorted from blood, sampled at week 24, from a patient treated with tofacitinib. The clonotype originates from a human donor with alopecia areata. CDR3 amino acids: CASSVGTGTNSPLHF. The CDR3 DNA reads as TGTGCCAGCAGTGTCGGGACGGGGACCAATTCACCCCTCCACTTT.